These T cell receptor beta chains were read from a single sample in a study of spatial heterogeneity in lung cancer. Via MiXCR, TCRdb re-called the 5' RACE reads, giving one row per CDR3 protein. The sample yields roughly 70,000 distinct CDR3 sequences, roughly 14% seen once. The source was PBMCs, collected at surgery. The receptors stem from a male donor with early-stage non-small cell lung cancer. Each CDR3 is given with its conserved first and last residue. A D gene is named only where the DNA matches it firmly. Size is stated for part of the rows, as once, few or many counts, or as a class when the clone is expanded.

clone_size	j_call	v_call	d_call	cdr3_aa	cdr3_nt
few	TRBJ1-6	TRBV4-3	.	CASSQVGGIYNSPLHF	TGCGCCAGCAGCCAAGTCGGCGGGATCTATAATTCACCCCTCCACTTT
few	TRBJ1-3	TRBV7-9	.	CASSSQGNSGNTIYF	TGTGCCAGCAGCTCCCAGGGGAATTCTGGAAACACCATATATTTT
many	TRBJ2-3	TRBV7-8	TRBD1	CASRFRTGTTDTQYF	TGTGCCAGCAGGTTTAGGACAGGTACCACAGATACGCAGTATTTT
many	TRBJ2-2	TRBV5-1	.	CASSLDLSATGELFF	TGCGCCAGCAGCTTGGACCTATCTGCCACCGGGGAGCTGTTTTTT
many	TRBJ2-1	TRBV29-1	.	CSVADPQTYNEQFF	TGCAGCGTTGCGGACCCCCAGACCTACAATGAGCAGTTCTTC
.	TRBJ2-2	TRBV5-1	.	CASSLNSGELFF	TGCGCCAGCAGCTTGAATTCCGGGGAGCTGTTTTTT
.	TRBJ2-1	TRBV3-1	TRBD1	CASSLQGSGEQFF	TGTGCCAGCAGCTTACAGGGGTCGGGTGAGCAGTTCTTC
.	TRBJ1-1	TRBV6-6	.	CASISAGNTEAFF	TGTGCCAGCATCTCAGCAGGGAACACTGAAGCTTTCTTT
.	TRBJ2-3	TRBV20-1	TRBD2	CSARGLAGGDTDTQYF	TGCAGTGCTAGAGGGCTAGCGGGAGGTGACACAGATACGCAGTATTTT
few	TRBJ2-3	TRBV11-3	.	CASSLRGGTDTQYF	TGTGCCAGCAGCTTACGGGGAGGTACAGATACGCAGTATTTT
.	TRBJ2-7	TRBV5-1	TRBD1	CASSLEFGDSNYEQYF	TGCGCCAGCAGCTTGGAGTTCGGGGACAGCAACTACGAGCAGTACTTC
many	TRBJ2-5	TRBV12-3/TRBV12-4	.	CASRKSGGPETQYF	TGTGCCAGCAGAAAATCCGGGGGCCCGGAGACCCAGTACTTC